Below, 12 T cell receptor beta chains from the same sample are listed, as sequenced in a study of Graves' ophthalmopathy and Graves' hyperthyroidism. The authors amplified TCR beta CDR3 regions, and they did so from RNA transcripts for repertoire sequencing. In the first round, RT-PCR was carried out with HTBI primers, and a multiplex PCR formed the second round. One entry per CDR3 protein, called by TCRdb with MiXCR from the multiplex PCR reads. The sample has more than 1,000,000 distinct CDR3 sequences; 36% are singletons. Material: peripheral blood or thyroid tissue (not recorded which). The receptors here all came from an adult man with Graves' hyperthyroidism.

The sample holds one count of this clonotype. This may stem from a read error, because a much larger clone lies one nucleotide away. V is TRBV6-5 and J is TRBJ1-5; D not resolved. V was clipped by 5 bases and J by 2 bases, with 16 bases between them. The CDR3 totals 16 residues. Germline CDR1 MNHEY, CDR2 SVGAGI. This CDR3 is CASSGPGRGGNQPQHF. Here the CDR3 DNA reads TGTGCCAGCAGTGGGCCGGGCCGCGGTGGCAATCAGCCCCAGCATTTT.

Note on this clonotype: A much larger clone is a single base away; this may be a read error. J is TRBJ1-2 and V is TRBV10-3; the D gene is possibly TRBD1 (5 bases). Trimming left V 6 bases short and J 1 base short, with 12 bases between. The CDR3 is made up of 14 amino acids. Looked up from germline, CDR1 is ENHRY and CDR2 is SYGVKD. The CDR3 DNA reads as TGTGCCATCAGGAGGGGCGCTCATAACTATGGCTACACCTTC. Amino acids: CAIRRGAHNYGYTF.

V gene TRBV7-9 combines with J gene TRBJ2-7; 8 bases are shared with TRBD2. The J segment lost 2 bases and the V segment lost 6 bases, leaving 9 bases of the junction unmatched. The CDR3 length is 15 residues. Looked up from germline, CDR1 is SEHNR and CDR2 is FQNEAQ (reference sequence). CDR3 bases: TGTGCCAGCAGGCGGCGGCTAGCGGGTGCCTACGAGCAGTACTTC. Its translation: CASRRRLAGAYEQYF.

In its sample, this clonotype was seen many times. The chain joins TRBV10-3 to TRBJ1-5; D possibly corresponds to TRBD1 (5 bases). The CDR3 contains 16 residues. Germline values: CDR1 ENHRY, CDR2 SYGVKD. V lost 0 bases and J lost 7, with 16 bases in between. The CDR3: CAISESTLTGVQPQHF. The CDR3 DNA is TGTGCCATCAGTGAGTCGACGCTTACAGGCGTACAGCCCCAGCATTTT.

About this clonotype itself: A much larger clone lies a single base off, so this may be a read error. The chain employs TRBV7-9 and TRBJ2-7, with a weak D call TRBD1 (5 bases). V lost 1 base to trimming and J lost 1 base, with 11 bases between them. The CDR3 is made up of 15 amino acids. Per germline, CDR1 SEHNR and CDR2 FQNEAQ (reference sequence). The CDR3 spells CASSLGQPLSYEQYF. CDR3 nucleotide sequence: TGTGCCAGCAGCTTAGGACAGCCTCTTTCCTACGAGCAGTACTTC.

This clonotype was picked up a small number of times. The genes are TRBV19 and TRBJ1-1; 9 bases are a match to TRBD1. J lost 4 bases, V lost 5 bases, and 5 bases had no gene match. Germline CDR1 is LNHDA and CDR2 is SQIVND (reference sequence). The length of the CDR3 is 14 residues. The CDR3 here is CASSENRGLTEAFF. CDR3 in DNA: TGTGCCAGTAGTGAGAACAGGGGGCTCACTGAAGCTTTCTTT. Full variable domain (remainder filled in from reference TRBV19 and TRBJ1-1): DGGITQSPKYLFRKEGQNVTLSCEQNLNHDAMYWYRQDPGQGLRLIYYSQIVNDFQKGDIAEGYSVSREKKESFPLTVTSAQKNPTAFYLCASSENRGLTEAFFGQGTRLTVV.

This clonotype was detected only a few times. The rearrangement links TRBV7-2 to TRBJ2-7; 10 nucleotides align to TRBD2. Germline CDR1 reads SGHTA; CDR2 reads FQGNSA. The CDR3 spans 16 residues. With V trimmed by 1 base and J by 7 bases, 10 bases remained unmatched. The CDR3 region has the DNA TGTGCCAGCAGCTTAGATCGTAGCGGGGGGCCCGGTGAGCAGTACTTC. Its protein product is CASSLDRSGGPGEQYF.

The DNA of the CDR3 is TGTGCTAGAGATGAGGTCCCCAATTATAGCAATCAGCCCCAGCATTTT. This sequence encodes CARDEVPNYSNQPQHF. The chain joins TRBV7-8 to TRBJ1-5; D not resolved. The CDR3 length is 16 residues. Germline CDR1 SGHVS, CDR2 FQNEAQ.

This clonotype was seen just once. The V gene is TRBV20-1, the J gene TRBJ2-7; 12 bases align to TRBD2. Germline CDR1 is DFQATT and CDR2 is SNEGSKA (reference sequence). The CDR3 runs 16 residues. Losses at the gene ends were 3 bases for V and 0 bases for J; bases not matched to a gene: 6. This CDR3 reads CSARSASGGASYEQYF. Here the CDR3 DNA reads TGCAGTGCTAGGTCGGCTAGCGGGGGGGCCTCCTACGAGCAGTACTTC.

The rearrangement joins TRBV27 to TRBJ1-5, with a tentative D call TRBD1 (5 bases). Trimming stripped 5 bases from V and 4 bases from J, with 15 bases between. This CDR3 is built from 15 residues. Germline loops: CDR1 MNHEY, CDR2 SMNVEV (reference sequence). CDR3 amino acids: CASSLSGGRNQPQHF. The DNA for the CDR3 is TGTGCCAGCAGTCTCTCCGGGGGAAGGAATCAGCCCCAGCATTTT.

On this clonotype itself: This is likely a read error, given that the CDR3 carries no conserved phenylalanine or tryptophan at its end. Because the CDR3's place on the DNA is in doubt, the DNA is left out and the CDR3 is given as listed by TCRdb. The rearrangement uses TRBV10-3 and TRBJ1-4; whether TRBD1, the table's D call, matches the DNA was not checked. CDR1 and CDR2 (germline): ENHRY, SYGVKD. The CDR3 is 11 amino acids long, termini counted. CDR3 sequence: CAIRIRDRENY.

This clonotype was seen many times. V is TRBV6-6 and J is TRBJ1-1; D remains unclear. Trimming shortened V by 7 bases and J by 0 bases, and 9 bases separated the two germline ends. CDR1 MNHNY and CDR2 SVGAGI come from the germline V gene (reference sequence). This CDR3 has 13 residues. The CDR3: CASTTTMNTEAFF. CDR3 in DNA: TGTGCCAGCACCACTACAATGAACACTGAAGCTTTCTTT.